A single sample is the source of the 27 T cell receptor beta chains below, sequenced in a study of T cells in localized non-small cell lung cancer. Using immunoSEQ multiplex PCR, the repertoire was profiled, and TCRdb retains in-frame clones only, with some absent. The table includes approximately 14,000 clones, around nine tenths detected once. The material sequenced was peripheral blood mononuclear cells, taken before any cancer treatment. These TCRs come from a man aged 40-75 years with stage III lung adenocarcinoma.

This clone was observed once. The rearrangement joins TRBV28 to TRBJ1-2; TRBD1 aligns across 11 bases. Looked up from germline, CDR1 is MDHEN and CDR2 is SYDVKM. The CDR3 covers 16 residues. The V gene end was trimmed by 0 bases and the J gene end by 2 bases; junction bases not matched to a gene: 2. The CDR3, as DNA: TGTGCCAGCAGTTTATGGGGACAGGGGGAAAACTATGGCTACACCTTC. It is translated as CASSLWGQGENYGYTF.

Comments on this clone: The sample has other DNA sequences that encode this CDR3 too. The chain couples TRBV28 to TRBJ1-2, with 7 bases aligning to TRBD1. CDR1 MDHEN and CDR2 SYDVKM come from the germline V gene. V lost 8 bases to trimming and J lost 0 bases; unmatched junction nucleotides: 6. This CDR3 comprises 14 residues. This chain's CDR3 is CASGRQGTNYGYTF. CDR3 nucleotide sequence: TGTGCCAGCGGTCGACAGGGAACTAACTATGGCTACACCTTC.

This clone occurred once. J is TRBJ2-3 and V is TRBV7-9, with TRBD2 matching 9 bases. J was trimmed by 3 bases and V by 4 bases; bases with no gene match: 8. CDR3 length: 16 residues. The V gene's germline CDR1 is SEHNR and CDR2 FQNEAQ (reference sequence). CDR3 amino acids: CASSSGLAGRTDTQYF. The CDR3 DNA follows: TGTGCCAGCAGCTCGGGACTAGCCGGTCGGACAGATACGCAGTATTTT. The variable domain in full, with the rest retrieved from reference TRBV7-9 and TRBJ2-3, is DTGVSQNPRHKITKRGQNVTFRCDPISEHNRLYWYRQTLGQGPEFLTYFQNEAQLEKSRLLSDRFSAERPKGSFSTLEIQRTEQGDSAMYLCASSSGLAGRTDTQYFGPGTRLTVL.

The chain has TRBV27 and TRBJ2-1, with 7 bases aligning to TRBD1. J lost 7 bases, V lost 3 bases, and 6 bases had no gene match. Germline V gives CDR1 MNHEY, CDR2 SMNVEV (reference sequence). The CDR3 spans 14 residues. CDR3 in DNA: TGTGCCAGCAGTTTTTCGGACAGGAGGAATGAGCAGTTCTTC. This codes for CASSFSDRRNEQFF.

The V call is TRBV6-1, the J call TRBJ2-7, with D possibly matching TRBD1 (6 bases). Germline values: CDR1 MNHNS, CDR2 SASEGT. With 1 base removed from V and 7 bases from J, the gap between germline ends came to 14 bases. CDR3 size: 14 residues. CDR3: CASSEGTVVGEQYF. The CDR3 region has the DNA TGTGCCAGCAGTGAAGGGACAGTCGTGGGGGAGCAGTACTTC.

This clone was seen once. The gene calls are TRBV13 and TRBJ2-1; 9 nucleotides match TRBD1. The CDR3 spans 16 residues. The V gene end was trimmed by 4 bases and the J gene end by 6 bases; junction bases not matched to a gene: 10. CDR1 PRHDT and CDR2 FYEKMQ come from the germline V gene (reference sequence). DNA for the CDR3: TGTGCCAGCAGCTCACCCTGGACAGGGGCTCGCAATGAGCAGTTCTTC. This codes for CASSSPWTGARNEQFF.

CDR3 protein: CASSYIGADREETQYF. The CDR3 DNA is TGTGCCAGCAGTTACATTGGGGCGGACAGGGAAGAGACCCAGTACTTC. This chain connects TRBV6-5 to TRBJ2-5; 8 positions match TRBD1. Germline lookup yields CDR1 MNHEY and CDR2 SVGAGI. The CDR3 consists of 16 residues. After removal of 2 bases from V and 3 bases from J, the junction contained 8 bases not matched to a gene.

The J gene is TRBJ1-1, the V gene TRBV19, with a weak D call TRBD1 (5 bases). This CDR3 spans 13 amino acids. V gave up 6 bases and J gave up 1 base, with 9 bases separating them. In germline, CDR1 is LNHDA, CDR2 SQIVND (reference sequence). CDR3 in DNA: TGTGCCAGTAGCGGACACCCGAACACTGAAGCTTTCTTT. Protein: CASSGHPNTEAFF.

The chain carries TRBV7-9 and TRBJ1-1, with D perhaps TRBD1 (6 bases). This CDR3 comprises 13 residues. CDR1 SEHNR and CDR2 FQNEAQ come from the germline V gene (reference sequence). V was shortened by 5 bases and J by 6 bases, with 13 bases between the two germline ends. The CDR3 DNA reads as TGTGCCAGCAGCGGTACAGGGTTCGCTGAAGCTTTCTTT. It translates to CASSGTGFAEAFF.

This chain uses TRBV28 with TRBJ2-7, with TRBD2 as a possible D gene (5 bases). Trimming took off 3 bases at V and 0 bases at J, with 15 bases between the two ends. CDR1 MDHEN and CDR2 SYDVKM come from the germline V gene. The CDR3 has 16 amino acids. CDR3 bases: TGTGCCAGCAGTTTCCCTGCGGGCCTTAGCTCCTACGAGCAGTACTTC. Translated: CASSFPAGLSSYEQYF.

V is TRBV28 and J is TRBJ1-6, with unresolved D. Per germline, CDR1 MDHEN and CDR2 SYDVKM. The CDR3 covers 16 residues. Between the trimmed V and J ends, which lost 2 bases and 5 bases, there was a span of 13 bases. The CDR3 protein is CASSLNGKRNNSPLHF. In nucleotides, the CDR3 is TGTGCCAGCAGTTTAAACGGGAAGAGGAATAATTCACCCCTCCACTTT.

The chain employs TRBV4-2 and TRBJ2-7; D unclear. The CDR3 is 12 residues long. From germline, CDR1 is LGHNA and CDR2 YNFKEQ. V gave up 0 bases and J gave up 3 bases, with 3 bases separating them. DNA of the CDR3: TGTGCCAGCAGCCAAGATGGCTACGAGCAGTACTTC. Translated, it gives CASSQDGYEQYF.

The chain employs TRBV2 and TRBJ2-5; 8 bases map to TRBD2. CDR1 is SNHLY, CDR2 FYNNEI, per germline. The V segment lost 6 bases and the J segment 1 base; nucleotides outside the gene matches: 16. There are 18 residues in the CDR3. This chain's CDR3 is CASSKLTQPGGGQETQYF. CDR3 nucleotides: TGTGCCAGCAGCAAACTAACCCAACCGGGAGGGGGCCAAGAGACCCAGTACTTC.

The chain uses TRBV9 and TRBJ2-1; D call uncertain. Looked up from germline, CDR1 is SGDLS and CDR2 is YYNGEE. V was shortened by 0 bases and J by 9 bases, with 4 bases between the two germline ends. The CDR3 contains 11 residues. CDR3 in amino acids: CASSVAREQFF. CDR3 nucleotide sequence: TGTGCCAGCAGCGTAGCGCGTGAGCAGTTCTTC.

The chain combines TRBV28 with TRBJ2-2; the D is unclear. The CDR3 sequence is 12 residues long. V lost 5 bases to trimming and J lost 8 bases, with 9 bases between them. CDR1 MDHEN and CDR2 SYDVKM come from the germline V gene. The CDR3 region is CASSPGPGELFF. Written as DNA, the CDR3 is TGTGCCAGCAGTCCTGGCCCGGGGGAGCTGTTTTTT.

V gene TRBV7-8 combines with J gene TRBJ2-7; TRBD1 aligns across 7 bases. After removal of 3 bases from V and 3 bases from J, the junction contained 11 bases not matched to a gene. This CDR3 contains 16 residues. Germline loops: CDR1 SGHVS, CDR2 FQNEAQ. The CDR3 nucleotides read TGTGCCAGCAGCTTCCGTCCCGGGACAGACTACTACGAGCAGTACTTC. This gives the protein CASSFRPGTDYYEQYF.

This clone came up once. V and J are TRBV7-9 and TRBJ1-1; 9 bases match TRBD1. Germline CDR1 SEHNR, CDR2 FQNEAQ (reference sequence). J was trimmed by 3 bases and V by 5 bases; bases with no gene match: 16. The CDR3 runs 18 residues. CDR3 nucleotides: TGTGCCAGCAGCGCTCAGGGACAGGGAGGGAGTAGAGACACTGAAGCTTTCTTT. Amino acids: CASSAQGQGGSRDTEAFF.

This rearrangement joins TRBV11-2 to TRBJ2-1; TRBD2 agrees at 12 bases. CDR1 is SGHAT, CDR2 FQNNGV, per germline. The CDR3 runs 18 residues. The trim removed 0 bases at V and 5 bases at J, leaving 8 bases unmatched. The DNA for the CDR3 is TGTGCCAGCAGCTTAGATAGACCCGGACTAGCGGGGCACAATGAGCAGTTCTTC. The encoded protein is CASSLDRPGLAGHNEQFF.

The rearrangement joins TRBV28 to TRBJ2-5, with a tentative D call TRBD2 (6 bases). The CDR3 has 13 amino acids. Trimming cost V 8 bases and J 2 bases, with 12 bases left between them. Germline assignment: CDR1 MDHEN and CDR2 SYDVKM. The CDR3 coding sequence is TGTGCCAGCCTGCAGGCGGGGCAAGAGACCCAGTACTTC. This sequence encodes CASLQAGQETQYF.

This clone occurred once. J is TRBJ2-7 and V is TRBV9; 11 nucleotides line up with TRBD1. Germline CDR1 reads SGDLS; CDR2 reads YYNGEE. CDR3 size: 15 residues. V lost 3 bases to trimming and J lost 2 bases; unmatched junction nucleotides: 4. DNA for the CDR3: TGTGCCAGCAGCGCTGGGACAGGGGGTACCTACGAGCAGTACTTC. Translating gives CASSAGTGGTYEQYF.

This chain joins TRBV7-6 and TRBJ1-5; TRBD1 might be the D (5 bases). Trimming removed 6 bases from V and 7 bases from J, with 13 bases in between. This CDR3 is 13 amino acids long. Germline values: CDR1 SGHVS, CDR2 FNYEAQ. The chain's CDR3 is CASSRGGRQPQHF. The CDR3 DNA reads TGTGCCAGCAGTCGGGGGGGACGGCAGCCCCAGCATTTT.

V usage is TRBV28 and J usage is TRBJ2-5; the D gene is possibly TRBD1 (7 bases). Germline lookup yields CDR1 MDHEN and CDR2 SYDVKM. V was shortened by 2 bases and J by 4 bases, with 11 bases between the two germline ends. The CDR3 extends over 14 amino acids. CDR3 amino acids: CASSLQGGGETQYF. The CDR3 DNA follows: TGTGCCAGCAGTTTACAGGGGGGCGGAGAGACCCAGTACTTC.

This clone was detected only a few times. The chain is built from TRBV5-1 and TRBJ2-3; D is ambiguous. The V gene's germline CDR1 is SGHRS and CDR2 YFSETQ. The CDR3 length is 14 residues. V gave up 0 bases and J gave up 0 bases, with 5 bases separating them. DNA for the CDR3: TGCGCCAGCAGCTTGGGGGATAGCACAGATACGCAGTATTTT. This encodes CASSLGDSTDTQYF.

This clone was observed a single time. V usage is TRBV6-6 and J usage is TRBJ2-5; 9 nucleotides match TRBD1. The assigned J gene may be wrong: the sequence end matches TRBJ2-7 better. Germline loops: CDR1 MNHNY, CDR2 SVGAGI (reference sequence). This CDR3 is 14 amino acids long. CDR3 sequence: CACKSGTGTYEQYF. DNA for the CDR3: TGTGCCTGTAAGTCCGGGACAGGGACCTACGAGCAGTACTTC.

The chain is built from TRBV30 and TRBJ1-1; D not resolved. Trimming took off 0 bases at V and 8 bases at J, with 16 bases between the two ends. From germline, CDR1 is GTSNPN and CDR2 SVGIG (reference sequence). The CDR3 spans 14 residues. The CDR3 loop is CAWSVPHKVAEAFF. The CDR3 DNA follows: TGTGCCTGGAGTGTACCTCATAAGGTGGCGGAAGCTTTCTTT.

As concerns this clone: The sample carries other DNA sequences with the same CDR3. V gene TRBV7-6 combines with J gene TRBJ2-3, with 8 bases that match TRBD1. Germline V CDR1 and CDR2: SGHVS, FNYEAQ. V lost 1 base to trimming and J lost 1 base; unmatched junction nucleotides: 1. This CDR3 is built from 15 residues. CDR3 protein: CASSLEGQGTDTQYF. As DNA, the CDR3 is TGTGCCAGCAGCTTAGAGGGACAGGGCACAGATACGCAGTATTTT.

The chain recombines TRBV27 with TRBJ2-7; weak D call: TRBD2 (5 bases). The CDR3 covers 12 residues. Trimming removed 2 bases from V and 8 bases from J, with 10 bases in between. CDR1 and CDR2 (germline): MNHEY, SMNVEV (reference sequence). This CDR3 is CASSLLSGKQYF. For the CDR3, the DNA is TGTGCCAGCAGTTTACTGTCGGGGAAGCAGTACTTC.